This T cell receptor (beta chain) was obtained from a study of T cell responses to AZD1222 COVID-19 vaccine. Findings and limits, study-wide: At 160-218 and 743-854, vaccine-associated CD4 TCRs were dominant, and they spanned spike.

Turning to this clone: Its cognate antigen is unknown.

The CDR3 sequence is 16 residues long. J lost 7 bases, V lost 4 bases, and 13 bases had no gene match. CDR1 is SGHNT, CDR2 YYREEE, per germline (reference sequence). The assay was immunoSEQ multiplex PCR, and TCRdb's table has in-frame clones only and misses some. The sample holds approximately 130,000 clones; nearly 95% are singletons and the top ten take 0.91%. V usage is TRBV5-4 and J usage is TRBJ1-2; TRBD1 agrees at 10 bases. The receptor was isolated from an adult in good health. The input for sequencing was peripheral blood, taken on day 0 of AZD1222 vaccination. The CDR3 spells CASSLNRDRGRAGYTF. CDR3 coding DNA: TGTGCCAGCAGCCTGAACCGGGACAGGGGTAGGGCTGGCTACACCTTC.